Here is one TCR beta chain with its context. The antigen is undetermined. The repertoire was sequenced with immunoSEQ multiplex PCR; TCRdb's copy has only in-frame clones and lacks some. The data show approximately 190,000 clones, approximately 75% seen once. This sample stems from a study of cytotoxic CD8 clonotypes in ibrutinib-treated CLL. Germline CDR1 SGHNT, CDR2 YYREEE (reference sequence). The V end lost 6 bases, the J end lost 0 bases, and 17 bases lay between the germline ends. The CDR3 has 16 residues. General study results and limits: Clonality increased at ibrutinib response, then returned toward baseline at progression.

The sequenced sample was PBMCs, obtained after 12 months of ibrutinib treatment. The clonotype originates from a human donor with chronic lymphocytic leukemia. The V gene is TRBV5-4, the J gene TRBJ2-3; D is ambiguous. The CDR3 loop is CASKSIKADSTDTQYF. The CDR3 region has the DNA TGTGCCAGCAAAAGCATTAAGGCAGATAGCACAGATACGCAGTATTTT.